This T cell receptor (beta chain) emerged from a study of blood T cell repertoires in COVID-19. Looking at the study overall: Both acute and convalescent COVID-19 samples were obtained from the United States, Italy and Spain. Sample material is recorded as cDNA or gDNA derived from T cells, B-cell-depleted T cells, or PBMCs.

The CDR3 totals 16 residues. The V and J ends lost 2 bases and 4 bases respectively, with 13 bases between them. CDR1 is SGHKS and CDR2 is YYEKEE in the germline V gene (reference sequence). Original analysis: Reference gene primers were amplified, and this amplification served to estimate nucleated cell counts. Profiling relied on immunoSEQ multiplex PCR, and the TCRdb table lists in-frame clones only, not all of them. Clonal size and the V and J genes are those of that table, whereas D and trimming came from the DNA. The data show some 80,000 clones, approximately 80% seen once. The J gene is TRBJ1-6, the V gene TRBV5-5; TRBD1 might be the D (6 bases). The material sequenced was peripheral blood. The receptor's source is a human donor in a cohort sampled during active COVID-19. CDR3 sequence: CASSLRTEFYNSPLHF. For the CDR3, the DNA is TGTGCCAGCAGCTTAAGGACAGAATTTTATAATTCACCCCTCCACTTT. Supplemented by reference TRBV5-5 and TRBJ1-6, the full variable domain reads DAGVTQSPTHLIKTRGQQVTLRCSPISGHKSVSWYQQVLGQGPQFIFQYYEKEERGRGNFPDRFSARQFPNYSSELNVNALLLGDSALYLCASSLRTEFYNSPLHFGNGTRLTVT.